This T cell receptor (beta chain) derives from a study of blood T cells in healthy people across ages. CDR3 length: 15 amino acids. Per the germline V gene, CDR1 is DFQATT and CDR2 is SNEGSKA (reference sequence). With 5 bases removed from V and 0 bases from J, the gap between germline ends came to 14 bases. At least 6 million PBMCs were isolated per sample. The authors ran a second PCR of about 6 to 11 cycles using a sample-barcoded 5' primer and a J-beta primer mix. TCRdb reanalysed the 5' RACE reads using MiXCR and keeps one entry per CDR3 protein. The profile shows over 1,500,000 distinct CDR3 sequences, around 48% of them singletons.

The chain couples TRBV20-1 to TRBJ2-4; D is perhaps TRBD2 (5 bases). This receptor was obtained from a middle-aged woman in good health. The sequenced sample consisted of blood. CDR3 loop: CSAEGPDLAKNIQYF. The CDR3 coding sequence is TGCAGTGCTGAAGGTCCGGACTTAGCCAAAAACATTCAGTACTTC.